This TCR beta chain was recorded in a study of shared clonotypes between healthy human individuals. Repertoires were generated with immunoSEQ multiplex PCR, while TCRdb's copy carries only in-frame clones and drops some. The table lists around 550,000 clones, about 95% of them singletons, with about 0.064% in the top ten. The CDR3 is 15 residues long. V was pared by 5 bases and J by 6 bases, with 11 bases of the junction left unmatched. Germline V gives CDR1 MDHEN, CDR2 SYDVKM. Sequencing was performed on naive CD4+ T cells sorted from blood. The subset denotes: CD45RA+ positively selected. The receptor was derived from a woman in her 30s in good health. The gene calls are TRBV28 and TRBJ2-7; 9 nucleotides agree with TRBD1. As DNA, the CDR3 is TGTGCCAGCAGTAAGTCCGGGACAGGGAAGGGCGAGCAGTACTTC. This translates into CASSKSGTGKGEQYF.